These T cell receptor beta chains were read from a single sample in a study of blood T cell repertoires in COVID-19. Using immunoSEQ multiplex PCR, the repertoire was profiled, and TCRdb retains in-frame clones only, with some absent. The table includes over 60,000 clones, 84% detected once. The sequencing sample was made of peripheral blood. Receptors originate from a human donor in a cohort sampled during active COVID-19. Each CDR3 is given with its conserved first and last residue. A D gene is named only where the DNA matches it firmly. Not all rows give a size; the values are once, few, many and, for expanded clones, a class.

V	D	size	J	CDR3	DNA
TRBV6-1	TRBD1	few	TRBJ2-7	CASSERSRGREQYF	TGTGCCAGCAGTGAAAGATCCAGGGGGCGCGAGCAGTACTTC
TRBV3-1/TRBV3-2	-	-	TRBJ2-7	CASSQERSYEQYF	TGTGCCAGCAGCCAAGAACGCAGTTACGAGCAGTACTTC
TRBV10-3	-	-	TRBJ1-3	CAMLGINGNTIYF	TGTGCCATGCTAGGCATTAATGGAAACACCATATATTTT
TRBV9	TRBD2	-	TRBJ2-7	CASSAIAGGSSEQYF	TGTGCCAGCAGCGCAATAGCGGGGGGGAGTAGCGAGCAGTACTTC
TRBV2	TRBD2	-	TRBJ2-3	CASSFSGGAEDTQYF	TGTGCCAGCAGTTTTAGCGGGGGGGCTGAAGATACGCAGTATTTT
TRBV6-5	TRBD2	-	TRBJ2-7	CASHRTSGPSYEQYF	TGTGCCAGCCATCGGACTAGCGGCCCTTCCTACGAGCAGTACTTC
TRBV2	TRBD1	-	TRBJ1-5	CASSITGGAGQPQHF	TGTGCCAGCAGCATAACAGGGGGCGCAGGGCAGCCCCAGCATTTT
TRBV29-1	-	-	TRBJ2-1	CSVRKLPSSQELTRTYNEQFF	TGCAGCGTCCGAAAACTGCCCTCGTCACAGGAACTGACCAGAACGTACAATGAGCAGTTCTTC
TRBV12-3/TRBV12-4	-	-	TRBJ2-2	CASRRQGTGELFF	TGTGCCAGCAGACGACAAGGCACCGGGGAGCTGTTTTTT
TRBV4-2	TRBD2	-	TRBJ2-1	CASTLAGGPRNEQFF	TGTGCCAGCACCTTAGCGGGAGGGCCTCGGAATGAGCAGTTCTTC
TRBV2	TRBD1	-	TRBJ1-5	CASRERTGGGQPQHF	TGTGCCAGCAGGGAGAGGACAGGGGGCGGTCAGCCCCAGCATTTT
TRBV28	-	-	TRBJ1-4	CASSLWRGTDGREKLFF	TGTGCCAGCAGTCTTTGGAGGGGAACCGACGGGAGAGAAAAACTGTTTTTT
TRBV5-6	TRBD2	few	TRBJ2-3	CASSSGTSGTDTQYF	TGTGCCAGCAGCTCCGGGACTAGCGGGACAGATACGCAGTATTTT
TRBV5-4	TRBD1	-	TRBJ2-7	CASSLGSGTGGSYEQYF	TGTGCCAGCAGCCTTGGATCCGGGACAGGGGGATCCTACGAGCAGTACTTC
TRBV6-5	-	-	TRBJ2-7	CASSYIQGYYEQYF	TGTGCCAGCAGTTATATTCAGGGGTACTACGAGCAGTACTTC
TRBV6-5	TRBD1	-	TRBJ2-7	CASRYRDREDEQYF	TGTGCCAGCAGGTACCGGGACAGGGAGGACGAGCAGTACTTC
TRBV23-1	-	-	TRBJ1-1	CASAPGAPAGAEAFF	TGCGCCAGCGCCCCAGGGGCCCCGGCGGGCGCTGAAGCTTTCTTT
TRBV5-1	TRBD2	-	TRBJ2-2	CASSFLPLSGIGDTGELFF	TGCGCCAGCAGCTTCCTCCCCCTAAGCGGGATAGGTGACACCGGGGAGCTGTTTTTT
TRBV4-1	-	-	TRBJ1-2	CASSPGEGYGYTF	TGCGCCAGCAGCCCGGGAGAGGGCTATGGCTACACCTTC
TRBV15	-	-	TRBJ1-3	CATSRDRPGGNTIYF	TGTGCCACCAGCAGAGATCGCCCGGGAGGAAACACCATATATTTT
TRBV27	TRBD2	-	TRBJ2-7	CASSPRLAGVHEQYF	TGTGCCAGCAGTCCTAGACTAGCGGGAGTTCACGAGCAGTACTTC
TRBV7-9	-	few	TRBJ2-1	CASTVTGSSYNEQFF	TGTGCCAGCACCGTAACAGGGAGCTCCTACAATGAGCAGTTCTTC
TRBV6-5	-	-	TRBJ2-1	CASKGGGLNEQFF	TGTGCCAGCAAGGGGGGGGGCTTAAATGAGCAGTTCTTC
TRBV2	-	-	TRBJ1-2	CASSGRSSSGYTF	TGTGCCAGCAGTGGGAGGAGTTCCAGTGGCTACACCTTC